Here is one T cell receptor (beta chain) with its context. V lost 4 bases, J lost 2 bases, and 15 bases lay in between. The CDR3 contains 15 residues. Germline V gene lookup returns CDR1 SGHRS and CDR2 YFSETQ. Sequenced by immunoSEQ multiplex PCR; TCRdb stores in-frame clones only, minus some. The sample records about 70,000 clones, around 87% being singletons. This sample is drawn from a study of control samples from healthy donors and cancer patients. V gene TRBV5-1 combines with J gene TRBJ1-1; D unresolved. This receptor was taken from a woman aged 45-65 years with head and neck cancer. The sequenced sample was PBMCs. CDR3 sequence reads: CASSRTQGINTEAFF. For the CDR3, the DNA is TGCGCCAGCAGCCGGACGCAAGGAATAAACACTGAAGCTTTCTTT.